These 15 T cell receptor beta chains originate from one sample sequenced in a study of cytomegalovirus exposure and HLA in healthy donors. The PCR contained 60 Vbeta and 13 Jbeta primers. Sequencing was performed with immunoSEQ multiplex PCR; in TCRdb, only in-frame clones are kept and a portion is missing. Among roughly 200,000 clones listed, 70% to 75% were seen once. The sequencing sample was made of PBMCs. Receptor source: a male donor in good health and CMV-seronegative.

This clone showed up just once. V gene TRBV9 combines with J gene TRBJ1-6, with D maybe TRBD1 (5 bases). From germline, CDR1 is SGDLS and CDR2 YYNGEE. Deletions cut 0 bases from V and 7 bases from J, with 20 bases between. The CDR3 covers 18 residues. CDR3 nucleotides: TGTGCCAGCAGCGTAGGGGACTTTGATCGGGTTCGGAATTCACCCCTCCACTTT. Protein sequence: CASSVGDFDRVRNSPLHF.

CDR3: CASSPLPSYEQYF. Written as DNA, the CDR3 is TGTGCCAGCTCACCCCTACCCTCCTACGAGCAGTACTTC. The genes are TRBV18 and TRBJ2-7; no reliable D call. CDR1 and CDR2 from the germline V gene are KGHSH and LQKENI. This CDR3 comprises 13 residues. V lost 3 bases to trimming and J lost 0 bases, with 6 bases between them. The full variable domain, its missing parts supplied by reference TRBV18 and TRBJ2-7, is NAGVMQNPRHLVRRRGQEARLRCSPMKGHSHVYWYRQLPEEGLKFMVYLQKENIIDESGMPKERFSAEFPKEGPSILRIQQVVRGDSAAYFCASSPLPSYEQYFGPGTRLTVT.

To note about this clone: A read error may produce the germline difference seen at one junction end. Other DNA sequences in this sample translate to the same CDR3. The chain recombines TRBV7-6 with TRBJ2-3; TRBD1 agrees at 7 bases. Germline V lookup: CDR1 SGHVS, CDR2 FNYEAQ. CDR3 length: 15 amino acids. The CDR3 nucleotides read TGTGCCAGCAGCGCAATGGGACAGAACACAGATACGCAGTACTTT. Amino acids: CASSAMGQNTDTQYF.

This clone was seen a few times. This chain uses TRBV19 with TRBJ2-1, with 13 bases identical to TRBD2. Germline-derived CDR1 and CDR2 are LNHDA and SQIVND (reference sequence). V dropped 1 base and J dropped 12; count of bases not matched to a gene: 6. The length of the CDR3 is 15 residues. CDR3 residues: CASSIVGTSGKGQFF. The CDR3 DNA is TGTGCCAGTAGTATAGTTGGGACTAGCGGGAAGGGGCAGTTCTTC.

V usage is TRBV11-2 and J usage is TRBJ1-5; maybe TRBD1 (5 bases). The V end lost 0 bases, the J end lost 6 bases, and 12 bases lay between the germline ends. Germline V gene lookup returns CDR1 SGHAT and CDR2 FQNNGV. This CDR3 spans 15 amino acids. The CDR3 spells CASSLDWQGGQPQHF. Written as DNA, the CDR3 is TGTGCCAGCAGCTTAGATTGGCAGGGAGGTCAGCCCCAGCATTTT.

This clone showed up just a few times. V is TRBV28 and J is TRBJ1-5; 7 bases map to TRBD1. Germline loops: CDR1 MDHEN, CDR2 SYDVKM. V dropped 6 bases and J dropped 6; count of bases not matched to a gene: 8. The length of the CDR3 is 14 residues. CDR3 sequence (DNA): TGTGCCAGCAGAGGACAGGTTCGGAGTCAGCCCCAGCATTTT. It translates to CASRGQVRSQPQHF. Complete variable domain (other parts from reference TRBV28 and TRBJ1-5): DVKVTQSSRYLVKRTGEKVFLECVQDMDHENMFWYRQDPGLGLRLIYFSYDVKMKEKGDIPEGYSVSREKKERFSLILESASTNQTSMYLCASRGQVRSQPQHFGDGTRLSIL.

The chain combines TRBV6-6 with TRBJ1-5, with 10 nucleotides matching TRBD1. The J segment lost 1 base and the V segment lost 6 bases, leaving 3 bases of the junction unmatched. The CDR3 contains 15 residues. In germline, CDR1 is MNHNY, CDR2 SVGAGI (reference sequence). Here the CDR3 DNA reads TGTGCCAGCAGCCCGGGACAGGGGAGCAATCAGCCCCAGCATTTT. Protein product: CASSPGQGSNQPQHF.

DNA for the CDR3: TGTGCCAGCAAGGGGGTAGGGAAATGGACTGAAGCTTTCTTT. It encodes CASKGVGKWTEAFF. The genes are TRBV11-2 and TRBJ1-1, with D possibly TRBD1 on 6 matching bases. Germline loops: CDR1 SGHAT, CDR2 FQNNGV. With 7 bases removed from V and 5 bases from J, the gap between germline ends came to 17 bases. This CDR3 is 14 amino acids long.

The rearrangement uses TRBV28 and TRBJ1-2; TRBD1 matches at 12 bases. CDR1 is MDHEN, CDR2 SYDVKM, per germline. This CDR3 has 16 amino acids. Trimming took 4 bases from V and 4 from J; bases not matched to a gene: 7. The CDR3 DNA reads TGTGCCAGCAGTTCCCAGGGACAGGGGGCTGGCTATGGCTACACCTTC. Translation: CASSSQGQGAGYGYTF.

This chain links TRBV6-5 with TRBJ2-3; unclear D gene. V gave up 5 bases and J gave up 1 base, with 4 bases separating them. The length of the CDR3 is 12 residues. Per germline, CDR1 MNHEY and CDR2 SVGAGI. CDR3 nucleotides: TGTGCCAGCAGTCCAGGCACAGATACGCAGTATTTT. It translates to CASSPGTDTQYF.

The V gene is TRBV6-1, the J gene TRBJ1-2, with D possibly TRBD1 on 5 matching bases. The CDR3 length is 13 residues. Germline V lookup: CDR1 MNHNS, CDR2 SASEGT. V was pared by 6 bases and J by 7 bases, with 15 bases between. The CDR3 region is CASRSQESAGYTF. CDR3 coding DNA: TGTGCCAGCAGGTCACAGGAAAGTGCTGGCTACACCTTC.

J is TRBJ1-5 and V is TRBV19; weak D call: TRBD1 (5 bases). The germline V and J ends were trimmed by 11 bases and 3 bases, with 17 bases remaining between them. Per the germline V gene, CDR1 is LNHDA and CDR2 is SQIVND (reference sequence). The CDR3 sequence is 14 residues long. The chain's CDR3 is CASRWGTDNQPQHF. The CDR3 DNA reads TGTGCCTCACGGTGGGGCACGGACAATCAGCCCCAGCATTTT.

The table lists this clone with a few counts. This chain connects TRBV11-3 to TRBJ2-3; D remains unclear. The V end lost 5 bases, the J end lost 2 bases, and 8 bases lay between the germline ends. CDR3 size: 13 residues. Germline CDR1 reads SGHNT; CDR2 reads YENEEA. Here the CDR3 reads CASSMRFTDTQYF. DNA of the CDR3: TGTGCCAGCAGCATGCGATTCACAGATACGCAGTATTTT.

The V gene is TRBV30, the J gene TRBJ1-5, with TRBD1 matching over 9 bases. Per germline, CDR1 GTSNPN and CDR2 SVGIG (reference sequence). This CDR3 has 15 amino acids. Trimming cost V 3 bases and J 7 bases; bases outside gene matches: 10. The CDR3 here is CAWRSAGQGRQPQHF. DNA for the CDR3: TGTGCCTGGAGAAGCGCGGGACAGGGTAGACAGCCCCAGCATTTT.

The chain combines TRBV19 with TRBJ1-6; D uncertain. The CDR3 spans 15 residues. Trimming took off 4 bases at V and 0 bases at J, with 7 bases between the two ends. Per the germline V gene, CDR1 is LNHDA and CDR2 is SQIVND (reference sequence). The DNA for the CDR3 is TGTGCCAGTAGTAGGACTGGCTCCTATAATTCACCCCTCCACTTT. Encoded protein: CASSRTGSYNSPLHF.